This T cell receptor (beta chain) was obtained from a study of T cell clonotyping in hematopoietic cell transplantation. In the study overall: Pretransplant recipient samples were taken after cytoreduction.

Sample time point: recipient sample about 28 days before transplant, after cytoreduction. Recipient blood drawn about 28 days pretransplant and days 30, 100, 180 after. Germline CDR1 is SGHTA and CDR2 is FQGNSA. The ends lost 4 bases at V and 2 bases at J; junction bases unmatched: 6. The CDR3 runs 15 residues. Regarding the study as a whole: Few recipient clonotypes overlapped donors; over 97% were de novo at given depth. After transplant, recipient diversity fell while pathologically expanded clonotypes grew through day 180.

Some clones are missing from TCRdb's copy, which holds only in-frame ones; the method was immunoSEQ multiplex PCR. Among tens of thousands of clones, 90% to 96% were seen once, and the ten largest hold around 1.7%. Turning to this clone: Its antigen is currently unknown.

V usage is TRBV7-2 and J usage is TRBJ2-7; the match to TRBD2 covers 9 bases. The clonotype comes from a woman aged 50 to 60 with acute myeloid leukemia. Some clones in this sample may be carry-over from other donors' samples. The sequenced sample was peripheral blood mononuclear cells, obtained before stem cell transplant. This CDR3 is CASSYKREAPYEQYF. The CDR3 nucleotides read TGTGCCAGCAGCTACAAGCGGGAGGCCCCCTACGAGCAGTACTTC.